One and the same sample provided the 20 T cell receptor beta chains below, sequenced in a study of technical replicates of blood from several donors. Profiled with immunoSEQ multiplex PCR; TCRdb holds only in-frame clones, not every one. The sample has more than 60,000 clones; around 95% are singletons. Specimen: T cells isolated from PBMCs. Receptors originate from a human donor in good health.

In its sample, this clone was seen once. This chain connects TRBV27 to TRBJ2-7, with 8 bases fitting TRBD1. The CDR3 is made up of 14 amino acids. CDR1 is MNHEY and CDR2 is SMNVEV in the germline V gene (reference sequence). The ends lost 6 bases at V and 5 bases at J; junction bases unmatched: 9. CDR3 DNA: TGTGCCAGCAGCAGGACAGGGTTCGCCAACGAGCAGTACTTC. Translated, it gives CASSRTGFANEQYF.

This chain uses TRBV29-1 with TRBJ1-2; 9 positions agree with TRBD1. The CDR3 spans 13 residues. With V trimmed by 6 bases and J by 10 bases, 12 bases remained unmatched. Germline loops: CDR1 SQVTM, CDR2 ANQGSEA. As DNA, the CDR3 is TGCAGCGTGTCGACAGGGGGGGCCTTTGACTACACCTTC. Protein product: CSVSTGGAFDYTF.

The genes are TRBV7-2 and TRBJ2-7; the match to TRBD2 covers 7 bases. This CDR3 has 14 amino acids. CDR1 and CDR2 (germline): SGHTA, FQGNSA. Losses at the gene ends were 0 bases for V and 7 bases for J; bases not matched to a gene: 6. CDR3 sequence: CASSLAGGTREQYF. The DNA of the CDR3 is TGTGCCAGCAGCTTAGCGGGAGGGACGAGAGAGCAGTACTTC.

V is TRBV27 and J is TRBJ2-2; TRBD2 matches 12 bases. CDR3 length: 16 residues. V shed 6 bases and J 1 base; nucleotides not matched to a gene: 3. Per the germline V gene, CDR1 is MNHEY and CDR2 is SMNVEV (reference sequence). The CDR3 protein is CASSLTSGGNTGELFF. The CDR3, as DNA: TGTGCCAGCAGCCTGACTAGCGGGGGGAACACCGGGGAGCTGTTTTTT.

The chain couples TRBV4-2 to TRBJ2-7; D gene ambiguous. Germline V CDR1 and CDR2: LGHNA, YNFKEQ. V dropped 4 bases and J dropped 0 bases, with 7 bases sitting between them. CDR3 length equals 13 residues. The CDR3 region is CASSPPSSYEQYF. CDR3 DNA sequence: TGTGCCAGCAGCCCCCCGAGCTCCTACGAGCAGTACTTC.

The chain couples TRBV7-9 to TRBJ2-5; possibly TRBD2 for D (6 bases). From germline, CDR1 is SEHNR and CDR2 FQNEAQ (reference sequence). The CDR3 totals 15 residues. The ends were cut back, 1 base at V and 2 bases at J, with 11 bases in the middle. CDR3 sequence reads: CASSLVGTSQETQYF. Here the CDR3 DNA reads TGTGCCAGCAGCTTAGTTGGGACTTCTCAAGAGACCCAGTACTTC.

V gene TRBV25-1 combines with J gene TRBJ2-7; D ambiguous. Trimming stripped 4 bases from V and 8 bases from J, with 9 bases between. This CDR3 contains 11 residues. Germline lookup yields CDR1 MGHDK and CDR2 SYGVNS. The CDR3, as DNA: TGTGCCAGCAGTGGGCTTTTCAAGCAGTACTTC. The encoded protein is CASSGLFKQYF.

The V and J genes are TRBV5-4 and TRBJ1-2, with TRBD1 matching over 8 bases. Trimming removed 3 bases from V and 4 bases from J; junction bases left unmatched: 8. Germline V lookup: CDR1 SGHNT, CDR2 YYREEE (reference sequence). The CDR3 runs to 15 residues. The CDR3: CASSSDRGVLYGYTF. The CDR3 DNA follows: TGTGCCAGCAGCTCAGACAGGGGTGTTCTCTATGGCTACACCTTC.

The genes are TRBV5-1 and TRBJ2-1; 9 bases are shared with TRBD2. Germline lookup yields CDR1 SGHRS and CDR2 YFSETQ. The V and J ends lost 3 bases and 9 bases, in that order; junction bases with no gene match: 10. The CDR3 runs 15 residues. The CDR3 reads CASSWGLAGEVEQFF. CDR3 DNA sequence: TGCGCCAGCAGCTGGGGCTTAGCGGGAGAAGTTGAGCAGTTCTTC.

V is TRBV11-3 and J is TRBJ2-7; no definite D call. The CDR3 covers 13 residues. V lost 6 bases, J lost 5 bases, and 14 bases lay in between. Germline values: CDR1 SGHNT, CDR2 YENEEA. CDR3 loop: CASSPRRDNEQYF. CDR3 sequence (DNA): TGTGCCAGCAGTCCTCGTAGAGATAACGAGCAGTACTTC.

V is TRBV5-1 and J is TRBJ2-3; 7 bases align to TRBD1. CDR3 length: 20 amino acids. Germline V lookup: CDR1 SGHRS, CDR2 YFSETQ. The junction had 21 bases not matched to a gene; V was cut back by 2 bases and J by 3 bases. CDR3 sequence reads: CASSFFSPSAQTGRTDTQYF. The CDR3 region has the DNA TGCGCCAGCAGCTTTTTTAGTCCCTCCGCACAGACAGGGAGAACAGATACGCAGTATTTT. Filled out from reference TRBV5-1 and TRBJ2-3, the complete variable domain reads KAGVTQTPRYLIKTRGQQVTLSCSPISGHRSVSWYQQTPGQGLQFLFEYFSETQRNKGNFPGRFSGRQFSNSRSEMNVSTLELGDSALYLCASSFFSPSAQTGRTDTQYFGPGTRLTVL.

This clone was counted a single time. The chain joins TRBV5-1 to TRBJ2-5; no clear D. The CDR3 has 13 residues. Trimming removed 3 bases at V and 2 bases at J, with 8 bases between. Germline CDR1 is SGHRS and CDR2 is YFSETQ. CDR3 sequence: CASSYDTQETQYF. In DNA form, the CDR3 reads TGCGCCAGCAGCTACGACACTCAAGAGACCCAGTACTTC.

This clone was seen more than once but under ten times. The genes are TRBV19 and TRBJ2-1; TRBD2 is a possible D gene (5 bases). Deletions cut 4 bases from V and 10 bases from J, with 20 bases between. CDR1 and CDR2 (germline): LNHDA, SQIVND (reference sequence). This CDR3 spans 15 amino acids. CDR3 sequence (DNA): TGTGCCAGTAGTACACCGACTGGAGGAAGGGAAGAGCAGTTCTTC. Translated: CASSTPTGGREEQFF.

J is TRBJ1-1 and V is TRBV19, with no clear D. Germline V gene data show CDR1 as LNHDA and CDR2 as SQIVND (reference sequence). There are 14 residues in the CDR3. V shed 10 bases and J shed 6 bases, with 21 bases lying between them. This CDR3 reads CATYLGQPGAEAFF. For the CDR3, the DNA is TGTGCCACCTACCTGGGCCAGCCGGGAGCTGAAGCTTTCTTT.

V gene TRBV19 combines with J gene TRBJ1-2, with a weak D call TRBD1 (5 bases). Germline V gene data show CDR1 as LNHDA and CDR2 as SQIVND (reference sequence). The V end lost 2 bases, the J end lost 3 bases, and 10 bases lay between the germline ends. The CDR3 has 14 residues. The CDR3 spells CASSIRGRDYGYTF. In nucleotides, the CDR3 is TGTGCCAGTAGTATAAGGGGCAGAGACTATGGCTACACCTTC. The variable domain in full, with the rest retrieved from reference TRBV19 and TRBJ1-2, is DGGITQSPKYLFRKEGQNVTLSCEQNLNHDAMYWYRQDPGQGLRLIYYSQIVNDFQKGDIAEGYSVSREKKESFPLTVTSAQKNPTAFYLCASSIRGRDYGYTFGSGTRLTVV.

The chain links TRBV9 to TRBJ2-7; 8 bases map to TRBD1. The CDR3 has 15 residues. With 4 bases clipped from V and 3 bases from J, the junction kept 9 bases outside the gene matches. CDR1 is SGDLS and CDR2 is YYNGEE in the germline V gene. The CDR3: CASSPPSDRGYEQYF. CDR3 in DNA: TGTGCCAGCAGCCCACCTTCTGACAGGGGCTACGAGCAGTACTTC.

This clone appeared once. The genes are TRBV19 and TRBJ2-2; the D is unclear. This CDR3 region has 13 residues. The germline gives CDR1 LNHDA, CDR2 SQIVND (reference sequence). V lost 5 bases to trimming and J lost 0 bases, with 4 bases between them. CDR3 sequence (DNA): TGTGCCAGTAGTCGTACGAACACCGGGGAGCTGTTTTTT. Its translation: CASSRTNTGELFF.

This chain links TRBV9 with TRBJ1-1; D uncertain. Looked up from germline, CDR1 is SGDLS and CDR2 is YYNGEE. The CDR3 sequence is 13 residues long. Deletions cut 0 bases from V and 8 bases from J, with 11 bases between. CDR3 protein: CASSVEGRREAFF. CDR3 DNA sequence: TGTGCCAGCAGCGTAGAAGGGAGGAGGGAAGCTTTCTTT.

This clone came up once. V is TRBV5-4 and J is TRBJ1-1; 7 bases match TRBD1. J was trimmed by 0 bases and V by 1 base; bases with no gene match: 6. This CDR3 is built from 16 residues. The germline V gene has CDR1 SGHNT and CDR2 YYREEE (reference sequence). This CDR3 is CASSLLRTGLNTEAFF. DNA of the CDR3: TGTGCCAGCAGCTTGTTGAGGACAGGACTGAACACTGAAGCTTTCTTT.

The V and J genes are TRBV25-1 and TRBJ2-7; D is undetermined. Germline assignment: CDR1 MGHDK and CDR2 SYGVNS. The CDR3 consists of 15 residues. Trimming stripped 6 bases from V and 0 bases from J, with 15 bases between. Here the CDR3 reads CASSSSSASSYEQYF. The CDR3 region has the DNA TGTGCCAGCAGCAGCTCGAGCGCGAGCTCCTACGAGCAGTACTTC.